The 26 T cell receptor delta chains listed next were all sequenced from one sample in a study of γδ T cells in repeated Plasmodium falciparum infection. TCRdb repeated clone calling on the multiplex PCR reads with CATT. The table has tens of thousands of delta-chain clones, 0.8% to 1% seen once. Vgamma9/Vdelta2+ and Vdelta2-negative gammadelta T cells were flow-sorted from PBMC for bulk sequencing. The sequenced sample was gamma-delta T cells from blood. These TCRs come from a pool of human donors (malaria-infected and uninfected, not separated).

Worth noting for this clone: A far larger clone lies a single base away; this is likely a read error. This specimen includes other DNA sequences encoding the same CDR3. The V gene is TRDV1, the J gene TRDJ1; TRDD3 matches 8 bases. The J gene comes from matching the DNA to germline here; TCRdb lacks it. The CDR3 spans 16 residues. The V and J ends lost 2 bases and 10 bases, in that order; junction bases with no gene match: 15. From germline, CDR1 is TSWWSYY and CDR2 QGS. In DNA, the CDR3 is TGTGCTCTTGGGGAATTGGCCTTGCTAGGGGATACAAGACTCATCTTT. Its protein product is CALGELALLGDTRLIF.

Remarks on this clone: Translating this DNA gives a protein that differs at residue 12 from the TCRdb one, which belongs to a much larger clone; a read error is likely, and the protein shown is this translation. This CDR3 reads CACDTTGGYPHELIF. CDR3 sequence (DNA): TGTGCCTGTGACACCACTGGGGGATACCCACATGAACTCATCTTT. The chain recombines TRDV2 with TRDJ1; 12 bases are a match to TRDD3. TCRdb leaves out the J gene; it was filled in here by matching the DNA to germline. The J segment lost 9 bases and the V segment lost 0 bases, leaving 7 bases of the junction unmatched. There are 15 residues in the CDR3. From germline, CDR1 is GEAIGNYY and CDR2 EKD.

Details on this clone: The protein TCRdb lists belongs to a much larger clone and differs from this DNA's translation at residue 18, which points to a read error; the protein shown is made from the DNA. The rearrangement links TRDV1 to TRDJ1, with D perhaps matching TRDD3 (6 bases). This CDR3 is 19 amino acids long. Germline V gene data show CDR1 as TSWWSYY and CDR2 as QGS. The CDR3 DNA sequence: TGTGCTCTTGGGGAATTCTCTAAAAGATTCCGTACTGGGTTTAAGGAACTCACCTTT. Translating it yields CALGEFSKRFRTGFKELTF.

Remarks on this clone: This sequence is one base from a far larger clone and is likely a read error. At the DNA level, this CDR3 is encoded by other sequences in the same sample as well. The chain joins TRDV1 to TRDJ1, with TRDD3 matching 8 bases. The CDR3 consists of 24 residues. The germline V gene encodes CDR1 TSWWSYY and CDR2 QGS. The CDR3 here is CALGERPVTWGYLLGQLYTDKLIF. As DNA, the CDR3 is TGTGCTCTTGGGGAACGTCCTGTAACGTGGGGATACCTATTAGGACAACTGTACACCGATAAACTCATCTTC.

This clone was seen at least ten times. The chain combines TRDV1 with TRDJ1; 9 bases line up with TRDD3. Looked up from germline, CDR1 is TSWWSYY and CDR2 is QGS. J lost 0 bases, V lost 6 bases, and 20 bases had no gene match. The length of the CDR3 is 20 residues. The CDR3 nucleotides read TGTGCTCTTGGTGCCGATTTCCCGACTGGGGGACTACGATACACCGATAAACTCATCTTT. Protein sequence: CALGADFPTGGLRYTDKLIF.

This clone was observed at least ten times. The chain uses TRDV1 and TRDJ1; no clear D gene. This CDR3 is 17 amino acids long. V lost 2 bases to trimming and J lost 2 bases, with 18 bases between them. The germline V gene encodes CDR1 TSWWSYY and CDR2 QGS. The CDR3 DNA reads TGTGCTCTTGGGGAATCAACGTGGGTCGGGAGGACCGATAAACTCATCTTT. This translates into CALGESTWVGRTDKLIF.

On this clone: The TCRdb protein comes from a much larger clone and disagrees with this DNA's translation at residues 8 and 13, likely due to a read error; the protein given here is derived from the DNA. The chain has TRDV2 and TRDJ1; D ambiguous. From germline, CDR1 is GEAIGNYY and CDR2 EKD. The CDR3 extends over 16 amino acids. CDR3 nucleotide sequence: TGTGCCTGTGACACCGTGGAGATCCAGTACACCGATAGACTCATCTTT. Protein: CACDTVEIQYTDRLIF.

On this clone: For this DNA, TCRdb reports the protein of a much larger clone, which diverges at residue 12, most likely from a read error; the protein presented here is translated directly from the DNA. The rearrangement links TRDV1 to TRDJ1; 8 bases are shared with TRDD3. TCRdb is silent on the J gene; assignment here came from matching the DNA to germline. The CDR3 is made up of 23 amino acids. CDR1 and CDR2 (germline): TSWWSYY, QGS. After removal of 4 bases from V and 1 base from J, the junction contained 29 bases not matched to a gene. As DNA, the CDR3 is TGTGCTCTTGGGGCACCATCACTTTTACTGGGGGGTACGCGATTCCCTTCCACCGATAAACTCATCTTT. Amino acid sequence: CALGAPSLLLGGTRFPSTDKLIF.

Note on this clone: Translating this DNA gives a protein that differs at residue 15 from the TCRdb one, which belongs to a much larger clone; a read error is likely, and the protein shown is this translation. The V call is TRDV2, the J call TRDJ1; 10 nucleotides line up with TRDD3. The J gene was not available in TCRdb and was assigned here by matching the DNA to germline segments. Germline CDR1 is GEAIGNYY and CDR2 is EKD. The CDR3 length is 22 residues. The V segment lost 0 bases and the J segment 0 bases; nucleotides outside the gene matches: 21. The CDR3 nucleotides are TGTGCCTGTGACACCATTACTGGGGGATTGATAAAGCTACCGGATTACACCGATAAACTCATCTTT. This translates into CACDTITGGLIKLPDYTDKLIF.

A note on this clone: A far larger clone is one base from this, pointing to a likely read error. The sample holds other DNA sequences that translate to the same CDR3. The chain combines TRDV2 with TRDJ2; 8 bases map to TRDD3. TCRdb does not report a J gene; here it was assigned by matching the DNA to germline references. Per the germline V gene, CDR1 is GEAIGNYY and CDR2 is EKD. The CDR3 length is 15 residues. DNA of the CDR3: TGCGCCTGTGACAGGGTGGGGGATCAGGCCGGACAACTCTTCTTT. Protein: CACDRVGDQAGQLFF.

This clone was detected a few times. TCRdb records a much larger clone's protein for this DNA, with a difference at residue 16 that likely arises from a read error; the protein given is the translation of the DNA. The chain has TRDV1 and TRDJ2; the match to TRDD3 covers 8 bases. The CDR3 runs to 19 residues. The germline V gene has CDR1 TSWWSYY and CDR2 QGS. The CDR3 sequence: CALGPPVLGGPALTAKLFF. In nucleotides, the CDR3 is TGTGCTCTTGGGCCTCCGGTACTGGGGGGCCCCGCTTTGACAGCAAAACTCTTCTTT.

As to this clone: This probably arose from a read error, given a far larger clone one base away. The same CDR3 arises from other DNA sequences in this sample as well. V is TRDV1 and J is TRDJ1, with TRDD2 as a possible D gene (5 bases). The J gene, absent from TCRdb, was called here by matching the DNA to germline. Germline V gives CDR1 TSWWSYY, CDR2 QGS. The CDR3 covers 26 residues. The V gene lost 3 bases and the J gene lost 2 bases, with 46 bases spanning the gap. Here the CDR3 reads CALGELRHEAFAFPHFSVWKTDKLIF. In DNA, the CDR3 is TGTGCTCTTGGGGAGTTACGCCACGAAGCCTTCGCCTTTCCCCATTTTTCAGTCTGGAAAACCGATAAACTCATCTTT.

This clone has only a few counts. The protein recorded in TCRdb matches a much larger clone and deviates from this DNA's translation at residue 18, suggesting a read error; the protein here is obtained by translating the DNA. No J gene was assigned, while the V gene was called as TRDV1; the D segment call TRDD3 is taken from the table without a DNA check. This CDR3 comprises 19 residues. Germline CDR1 is TSWWSYY and CDR2 is QGS. CDR3 sequence (DNA): TGTGCTCTTGGGTTCCCCGGTAGTTACTTGGGGGATGCCGCCGATAAACTCACCTTT. It codes for CALGFPGSYLGDAADKLTF.

A note on this clone: TCRdb records a much larger clone's protein for this DNA, with a difference at residue 5 that likely arises from a read error; the protein given is the translation of the DNA. The V call is TRDV1, the J call TRDJ1, with D perhaps matching TRDD3 (7 bases). CDR3 length: 25 amino acids. Between the trimmed V and J ends, which lost 4 bases and 1 base, there was a span of 43 bases. Germline CDR1 TSWWSYY, CDR2 QGS. CDR3: CALGGRGVWSFPLGQGVPRTDKLIF. The CDR3 DNA follows: TGTGCTCTTGGGGGCAGAGGAGTTTGGTCCTTCCCACTGGGGCAAGGGGTTCCACGCACCGATAAACTCATCTTT.

About this clone itself: One base separates it from a far larger clone, so it is likely a read error. Other DNA sequences in the sample encode the same CDR3. V and J are TRDV2 and TRDJ3; D perhaps matches TRDD3 (5 bases). The J gene was missing in TCRdb and was found by matching the end of the DNA to germline. CDR3 length: 19 residues. Germline V gene sequence: CDR1 GEAIGNYY, CDR2 EKD. V lost 1 base and J 5 bases, leaving 20 bases between the germline ends. CDR3 nucleotides: TGTGCCTGTGACACATTTCCCACGTTGGGGCCGGGGGACACCCGACAGATGTTTTTC. Its protein product is CACDTFPTLGPGDTRQMFF.

Ten or more counts support this clone. A far bigger clonotype differs at one base, so this is likely a read error. The sample holds other DNA sequences that translate to the same CDR3. The chain is built from TRDV2 and TRDJ1, with a weak D call TRDD3 (6 bases). TCRdb offers no J gene call, so here the DNA was matched to germline to obtain one. CDR1 is GEAIGNYY, CDR2 EKD, per germline. The CDR3 consists of 21 residues. The CDR3, as DNA: TGTGCCTGCGACACCGATAACGGTTCTGGGGATTGCGGCCATCCCCTGGGTAAACTCATCTTT. Protein: CACDTDNGSGDCGHPLGKLIF.

This clone was seen more than once but under ten times. The protein that TCRdb holds for this DNA derives from a much larger clone and differs from the translated DNA at residue 5, which likely indicates a read error; the protein shown here is translated from the DNA. J is TRDJ1 and V is TRDV2; D possibly corresponds to TRDD3 (6 bases). The J gene was missing in TCRdb and was found by matching the end of the DNA to germline. V gave up 3 bases and J gave up 9 bases, with 22 bases separating them. Germline loops: CDR1 GEAIGNYY, CDR2 EKD. The CDR3 totals 15 residues. The CDR3 sequence: CACDSVGGDGGELIF. CDR3 in DNA: TGTGCCTGTGACTCCGTAGGTGGGGATGGGGGCGAACTCATCTTT.

As for this clone: A read error is the likely source, as a far larger clone sits one nucleotide away. This specimen includes other DNA sequences encoding the same CDR3. The V and J genes are TRDV1 and TRDJ1, with D possibly matching TRDD3 (6 bases). TCRdb gives no J gene; it was assigned here by matching the DNA to germline. Deletions cut 3 bases from V and 0 bases from J, with 26 bases between. This CDR3 has 20 residues. Germline CDR1 is TSWWSYY and CDR2 is QGS. CDR3 residues: CALGEGRLLVLGRDTDKLIF. In DNA form, the CDR3 reads TGTGCTCTTGGGGAGGGTAGGCTACTTGTACTGGGTAGGGACACCGATAAACTCATCTTT.

This clone was seen a few times. A read error is the likely source, as a far larger clone sits one nucleotide away. This CDR3 is also generated by other DNA sequences in the sample. The V and J genes are TRDV1 and TRDJ1, with D perhaps TRDD3 (5 bases). CDR1 TSWWSYY and CDR2 QGS come from the germline V gene. The CDR3 is 16 residues long. The CDR3 nucleotides are TGTGCTCTTATACCTCCCCAGTACTGGAGGACCGATAAACTCATCTTC. It encodes CALIPPQYWRTDKLIF.

This clone was counted between two and nine times. The protein TCRdb lists belongs to a much larger clone and differs from this DNA's translation at residue 7, which points to a read error; the protein shown is made from the DNA. The V gene is TRDV2, the J gene TRDJ1; TRDD3 agrees at 9 bases. TCRdb gives no J gene; it was assigned here by matching the DNA to germline. The V gene's germline CDR1 is GEAIGNYY and CDR2 EKD. The CDR3 runs 16 residues. The ends lost 0 bases at V and 3 bases at J; junction bases unmatched: 7. CDR3 nucleotides: TGTGCCTGTGACACCAACATAGGGGATACGGCCGATAAACTCATCTTT. Encoded protein: CACDTNIGDTADKLIF.

This clone has just a few counts. TCRdb's protein for this DNA is that of a much larger clone and differs from the translation at residue 6, likely a read error; the protein shown is the DNA translation. V usage is TRDV1 and J usage is TRDJ1; no clear D gene. This CDR3 is built from 19 residues. V lost 5 bases to trimming and J lost 0 bases, with 25 bases between them. CDR1 is TSWWSYY, CDR2 QGS, per germline. As DNA, the CDR3 is TGTGCTCTTGGGAGGCCGCCCATCCCGCCCATCTGGTACACCGATAAACTCATCTTT. It codes for CALGRPPIPPIWYTDKLIF.

Notes on this clone: The protein that TCRdb holds for this DNA derives from a much larger clone and differs from the translated DNA at residue 6, which likely indicates a read error; the protein shown here is translated from the DNA. The CDR3 nucleotides read TGTGCTCTTGGGACACATCCGGGAGGTGGGGGATGGAGGGATAAACTCATCTTT. This gives the protein CALGTHPGGGGWRDKLIF. This chain uses TRDV1 with TRDJ1; 8 bases agree with TRDD3. The junction had 19 bases not matched to a gene; V was cut back by 5 bases and J by 5 bases. The CDR3 extends over 18 amino acids. The germline V gene has CDR1 TSWWSYY and CDR2 QGS.

This clone was counted at least ten times. The mismatch at residue 14 between this DNA's translation and the TCRdb protein of a much larger clone likely reflects a read error; the protein shown is translated from the DNA. The chain links TRDV2 to TRDJ1; TRDD3 matches 9 bases. The J gene comes from matching the DNA to germline here; TCRdb lacks it. There are 19 residues in the CDR3. With 3 bases clipped from V and 3 bases from J, the junction kept 19 bases outside the gene matches. CDR1 and CDR2 from the germline V gene are GEAIGNYY and EKD. The CDR3: CACDSLTGGQTEYADKLIF. The CDR3 region has the DNA TGTGCCTGTGACTCTCTAACTGGGGGACAGACTGAGTACGCCGATAAACTCATCTTT.

This clone showed up just a few times. TCRdb's protein, taken from a much larger clone, differs from this DNA's translation at residue 18, likely owing to a read error; the protein displayed comes from the DNA. TRDV2 is the V gene, and the J gene was not called; TRDD3 is taken as the D call from the table, unchecked against the DNA. The CDR3 length is 20 residues. Germline V lookup: CDR1 GEAIGNYY, CDR2 EKD. The CDR3 here is CACDTVTGGYQNPFADKPIF. The CDR3 DNA reads as TGTGCCTGTGACACCGTTACTGGGGGATACCAGAACCCTTTCGCCGATAAACCCATCTTT.

A word on this clone: Translating this DNA gives a protein that differs at residue 16 from the TCRdb one, which belongs to a much larger clone; a read error is likely, and the protein shown is this translation. The rearrangement links TRDV1 to TRDJ1; 12 bases match TRDD3. Germline CDR1 and CDR2: TSWWSYY and QGS. CDR3 length equals 20 residues. The CDR3 DNA reads as TGTGCTCTTGGGGAAAAATCTATCCGATCTGGGGGATACGGGACCGGTAAACTCATCTTT. It is translated as CALGEKSIRSGGYGTGKLIF.

A few counts support this clone. Translating this DNA gives a protein that differs at residue 12 from the TCRdb one, which belongs to a much larger clone; a read error is likely, and the protein shown is this translation. At the DNA level, this CDR3 is encoded by other sequences in the same sample as well. This CDR3 is CALGEPSRPYSRYTDKLIF. In nucleotides, the CDR3 is TGTGCTCTTGGGGAACCGTCCCGCCCGTATTCAAGGTACACCGATAAACTCATCTTT. The rearrangement joins TRDV1 to TRDJ1; no reliable D call. In the absence of a J gene in TCRdb, the DNA was matched to germline to assign it here. This CDR3 spans 19 amino acids. Between the trimmed V and J ends, which lost 1 base and 0 bases, there was a span of 21 bases. CDR1 and CDR2 from the germline V gene are TSWWSYY and QGS.